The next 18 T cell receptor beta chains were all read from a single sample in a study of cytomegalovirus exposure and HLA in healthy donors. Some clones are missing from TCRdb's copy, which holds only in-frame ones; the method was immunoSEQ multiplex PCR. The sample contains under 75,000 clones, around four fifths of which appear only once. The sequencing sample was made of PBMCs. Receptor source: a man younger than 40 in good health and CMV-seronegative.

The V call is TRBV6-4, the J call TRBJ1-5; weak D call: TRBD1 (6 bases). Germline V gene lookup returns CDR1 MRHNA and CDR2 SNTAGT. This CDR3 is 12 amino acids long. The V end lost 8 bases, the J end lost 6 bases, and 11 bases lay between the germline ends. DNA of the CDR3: TGTGCCAGCTCGGACAGTCCTCAGCCCCAGCATTTT. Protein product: CASSDSPQPQHF.

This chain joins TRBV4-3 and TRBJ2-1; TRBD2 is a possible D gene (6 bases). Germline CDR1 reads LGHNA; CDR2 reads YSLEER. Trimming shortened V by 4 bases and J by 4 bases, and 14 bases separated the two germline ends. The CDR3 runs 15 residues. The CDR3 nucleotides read TGCGCCAGCAGCCCACAGGCGGGAACATACAATGAGCAGTTCTTC. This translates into CASSPQAGTYNEQFF.

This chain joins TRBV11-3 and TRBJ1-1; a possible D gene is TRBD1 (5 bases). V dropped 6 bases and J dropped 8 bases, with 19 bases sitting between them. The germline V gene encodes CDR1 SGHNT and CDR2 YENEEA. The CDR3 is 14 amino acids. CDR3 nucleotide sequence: TGTGCCAGCAGGGACACGATCAACAGGCCCGAAGCTTTCTTT. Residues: CASRDTINRPEAFF. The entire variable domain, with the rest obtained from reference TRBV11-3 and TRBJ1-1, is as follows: EAGVVQSPRYKIIEKKQPVAFWCNPISGHNTLYWYLQNLGQGPELLIRYENEEAVDDSQLPKDRFSAERLKGVDSTLKIQPAELGDSAVYLCASRDTINRPEAFFGQGTRLTVV.

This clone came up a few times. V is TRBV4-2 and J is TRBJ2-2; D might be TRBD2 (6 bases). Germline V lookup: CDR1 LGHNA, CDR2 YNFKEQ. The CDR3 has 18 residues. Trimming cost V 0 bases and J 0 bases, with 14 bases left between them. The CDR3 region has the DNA TGTGCCAGCAGCCAAGAAGGTTGGGTAGCGGCGAACACCGGGGAGCTGTTTTTT. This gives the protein CASSQEGWVAANTGELFF.

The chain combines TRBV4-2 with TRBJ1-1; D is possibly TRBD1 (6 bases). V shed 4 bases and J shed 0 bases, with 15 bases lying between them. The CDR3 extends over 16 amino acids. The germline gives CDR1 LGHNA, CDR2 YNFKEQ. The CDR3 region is CASSLEAGGMNTEAFF. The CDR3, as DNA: TGTGCCAGCAGCCTAGAGGCGGGGGGCATGAACACTGAAGCTTTCTTT.

CDR3 sequence (DNA): TGTGCCAGCAGTTACTCGTTAGGGGGCACAGATACGCAGTATTTT. The encoded protein is CASSYSLGGTDTQYF. The chain couples TRBV6-5 to TRBJ2-3, with a tentative D call TRBD1 (5 bases). There are 15 residues in the CDR3. V shed 0 bases and J shed 1 base, with 8 bases lying between them. The germline gives CDR1 MNHEY, CDR2 SVGAGI.

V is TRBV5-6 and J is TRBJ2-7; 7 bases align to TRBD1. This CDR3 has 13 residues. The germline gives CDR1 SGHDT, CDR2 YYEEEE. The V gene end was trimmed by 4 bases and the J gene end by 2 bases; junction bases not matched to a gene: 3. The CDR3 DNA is TGTGCCAGCAGCCTGACAGGGACCTACGAGCAGTACTTC. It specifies CASSLTGTYEQYF.

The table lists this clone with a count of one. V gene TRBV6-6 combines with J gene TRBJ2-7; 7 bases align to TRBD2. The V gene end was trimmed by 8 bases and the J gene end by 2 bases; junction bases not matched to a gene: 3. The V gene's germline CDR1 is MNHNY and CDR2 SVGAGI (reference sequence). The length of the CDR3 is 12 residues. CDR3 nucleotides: TGTGCCAGCTGGGGGGGAACCTACGAGCAGTACTTC. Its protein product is CASWGGTYEQYF.

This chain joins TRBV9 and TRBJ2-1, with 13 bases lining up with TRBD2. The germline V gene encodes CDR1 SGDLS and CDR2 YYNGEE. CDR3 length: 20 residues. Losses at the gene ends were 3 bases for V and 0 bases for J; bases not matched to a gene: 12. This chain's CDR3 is CASSDRLTSGGRSSYNEQFF. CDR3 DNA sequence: TGTGCCAGCAGCGACAGGTTGACTAGCGGGGGGAGGAGCTCCTACAATGAGCAGTTCTTC.

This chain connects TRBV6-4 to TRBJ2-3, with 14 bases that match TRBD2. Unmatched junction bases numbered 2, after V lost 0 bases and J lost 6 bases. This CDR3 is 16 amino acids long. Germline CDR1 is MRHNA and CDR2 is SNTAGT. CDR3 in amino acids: CASSDSTSGGADTQYF. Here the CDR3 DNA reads TGTGCCAGCAGTGACTCGACTAGCGGGGGGGCGGATACGCAGTATTTT.

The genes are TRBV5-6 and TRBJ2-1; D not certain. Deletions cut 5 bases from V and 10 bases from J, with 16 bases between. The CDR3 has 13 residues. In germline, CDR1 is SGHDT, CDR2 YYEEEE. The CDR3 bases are TGTGCCAGCAGTTCCACGATGATACGGGAGCAGTTCTTC. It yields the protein CASSSTMIREQFF. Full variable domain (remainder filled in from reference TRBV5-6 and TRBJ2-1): DAGVTQSPTHLIKTRGQQVTLRCSPKSGHDTVSWYQQALGQGPQFIFQYYEEEERQRGNFPDRFSGHQFPNYSSELNVNALLLGDSALYLCASSSTMIREQFFGPGTRLTVL.

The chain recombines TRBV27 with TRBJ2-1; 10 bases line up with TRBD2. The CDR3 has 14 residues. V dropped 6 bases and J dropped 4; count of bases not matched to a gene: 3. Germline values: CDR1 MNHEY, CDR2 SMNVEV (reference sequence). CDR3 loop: CASSLAGVYNEQFF. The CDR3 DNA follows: TGTGCCAGCAGCCTAGCGGGAGTGTACAATGAGCAGTTCTTC.

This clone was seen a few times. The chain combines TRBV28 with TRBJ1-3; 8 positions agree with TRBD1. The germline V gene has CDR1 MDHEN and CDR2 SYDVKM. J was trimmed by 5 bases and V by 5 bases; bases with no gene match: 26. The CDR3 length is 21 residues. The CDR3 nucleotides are TGTGCCAGCAGTCTCATTATGCCTTCGTGGCAGGGGGCACGTGGTAGAAACACCATATATTTT. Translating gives CASSLIMPSWQGARGRNTIYF.

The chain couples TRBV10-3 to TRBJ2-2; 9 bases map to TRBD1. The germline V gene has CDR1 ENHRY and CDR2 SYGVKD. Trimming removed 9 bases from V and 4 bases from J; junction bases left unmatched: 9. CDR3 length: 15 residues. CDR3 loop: CAITPGQGVTGELFF. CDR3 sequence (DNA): TGTGCCATAACCCCGGGACAGGGTGTCACCGGGGAGCTGTTTTTT.

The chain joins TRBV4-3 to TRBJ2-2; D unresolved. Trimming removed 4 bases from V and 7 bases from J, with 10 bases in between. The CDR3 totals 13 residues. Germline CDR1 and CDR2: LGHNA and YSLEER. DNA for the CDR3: TGCGCCAGCAGCCCCCCAGGTGACGGGGAGCTGTTTTTT. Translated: CASSPPGDGELFF.

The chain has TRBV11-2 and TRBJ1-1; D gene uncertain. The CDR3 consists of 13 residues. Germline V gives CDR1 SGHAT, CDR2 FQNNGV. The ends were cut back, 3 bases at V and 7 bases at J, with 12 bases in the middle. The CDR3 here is CASSLEGPSEAFF. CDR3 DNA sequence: TGTGCCAGCAGCTTGGAGGGCCCCAGTGAAGCTTTCTTT.

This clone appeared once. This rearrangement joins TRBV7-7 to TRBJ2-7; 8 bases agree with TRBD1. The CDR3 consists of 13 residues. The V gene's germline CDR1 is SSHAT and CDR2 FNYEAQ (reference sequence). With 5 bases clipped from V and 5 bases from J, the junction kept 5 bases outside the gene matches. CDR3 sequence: CASSLATGDEQYF. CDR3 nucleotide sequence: TGTGCCAGCAGCCTCGCGACAGGGGACGAGCAGTACTTC.

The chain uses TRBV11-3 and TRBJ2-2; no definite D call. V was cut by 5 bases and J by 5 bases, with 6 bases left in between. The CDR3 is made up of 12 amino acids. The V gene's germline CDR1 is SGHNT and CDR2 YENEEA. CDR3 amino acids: CASSPRTGELFF. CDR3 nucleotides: TGTGCCAGCAGCCCGAGAACCGGGGAGCTGTTTTTT.